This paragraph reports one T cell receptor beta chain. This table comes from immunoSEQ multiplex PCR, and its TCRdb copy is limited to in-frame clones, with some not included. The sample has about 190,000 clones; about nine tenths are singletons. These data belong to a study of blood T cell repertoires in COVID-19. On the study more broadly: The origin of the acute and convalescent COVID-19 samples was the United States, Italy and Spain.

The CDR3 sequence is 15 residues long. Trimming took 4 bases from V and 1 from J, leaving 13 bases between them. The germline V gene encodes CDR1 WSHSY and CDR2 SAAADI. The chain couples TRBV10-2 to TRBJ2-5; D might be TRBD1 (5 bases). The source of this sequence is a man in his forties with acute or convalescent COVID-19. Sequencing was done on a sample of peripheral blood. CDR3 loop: CASSARTRAQETQYF. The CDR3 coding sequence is TGCGCCAGCAGTGCCAGGACACGGGCCCAAGAGACCCAGTACTTC.